This TCR beta chain was sequenced in a study of response to subunit inactivated influenza vaccine. Findings of the study overall: Authors suggested that a seasonal influenza vaccination recruits few new T cells each time.

Per germline, CDR1 LGHNA and CDR2 YSLEER. The CDR3 has 16 amino acids. V trimming: 1 base; J trimming: 3 bases; junction bases outside the gene matches: 6. About this clonotype: Its antigen remains unidentified.

TCRdb redid the calling of the RT-PCR reads with MiXCR, one entry per CDR3 protein. The sample consists of about 780,000 distinct CDR3 sequences, about a fifth of them appearing once. Material: PBMCs from blood, obtained around 5 days after vaccination. The clonotype originates from a middle-aged man who received an inactivated influenza vaccine. J is TRBJ2-1 and V is TRBV4-3, with 7 bases lining up with TRBD2. This CDR3 reads CASSQGTGGGYNEQFF. For the CDR3, the DNA is TGCGCCAGCAGCCAAGGAACTGGCGGGGGCTACAATGAGCAGTTCTTC.